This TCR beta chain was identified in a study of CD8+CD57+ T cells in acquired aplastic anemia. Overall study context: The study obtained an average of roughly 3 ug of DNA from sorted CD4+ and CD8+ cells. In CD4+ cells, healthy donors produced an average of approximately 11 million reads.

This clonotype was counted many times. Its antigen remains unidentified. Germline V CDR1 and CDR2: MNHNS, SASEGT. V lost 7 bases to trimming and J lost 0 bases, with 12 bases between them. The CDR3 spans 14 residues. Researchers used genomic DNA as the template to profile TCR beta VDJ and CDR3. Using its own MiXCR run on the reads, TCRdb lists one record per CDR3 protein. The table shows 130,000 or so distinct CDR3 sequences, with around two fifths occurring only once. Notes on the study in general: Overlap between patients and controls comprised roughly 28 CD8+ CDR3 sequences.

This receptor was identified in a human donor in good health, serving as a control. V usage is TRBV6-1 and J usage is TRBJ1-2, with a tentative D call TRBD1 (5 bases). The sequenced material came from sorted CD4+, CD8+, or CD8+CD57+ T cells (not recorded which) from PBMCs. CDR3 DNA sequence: TGTGCCAGCACCCGACAGACCACTAACTATGGCTACACCTTC. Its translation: CASTRQTTNYGYTF.